The T cell receptor beta chain under discussion was sequenced for a study of T cell responses to AZD1222 COVID-19 vaccine. In the study overall: It was second doses at about 4 or about 12 weeks that were pooled.

The CDR3 has 14 residues. The germline V gene has CDR1 LGHDT and CDR2 YNNKEL (reference sequence). Trimming removed 4 bases from V and 3 bases from J, with 13 bases in between. Findings and caveats of the study: Sampling that yielded the repertoires occurred only after the peak T cell response. Recipients of two AZD1222 doses showed rising Spike-specific TCR breadth and depth.

With respect to this clone: Antigen: not known.

The assay was immunoSEQ multiplex PCR, and TCRdb's table has in-frame clones only and misses some. Among approximately 100,000 clones listed, 70% to 90% were seen once. This chain uses TRBV3-1 (or the pseudogene TRBV3-2) with TRBJ2-7, with D perhaps TRBD2 (6 bases). Sequences were derived from peripheral blood, sampled on day 0 of AZD1222 vaccination. This receptor was obtained from an adult in good health. The CDR3 protein is CASSPRDSNYEQYF. The CDR3 coding sequence is TGTGCCAGCAGCCCGCGGGACTCCAACTACGAGCAGTACTTC.